The source of this T cell receptor beta chain is a study of blood T cell repertoires in COVID-19. Across the whole study: T cells, B-cell-depleted T cells, or PBMCs supplied cDNA or gDNA.

V was pared by 2 bases and J by 0 bases, with 10 bases between. CDR3 length: 15 residues. Per germline, CDR1 LNHNV and CDR2 YYDKDF (reference sequence). As originally analysed: For nucleated cells, counts were estimated from reference gene primer amplification. The table came from immunoSEQ multiplex PCR; TCRdb's copy has only in-frame clones and leaves some out. D and trimming come from the DNA, and the V and J calls and clone size come from that table. Of about 150,000 clones listed, 80% to 90% are singletons. Followed longitudinally, the Seattle patients had been enrolled during active infection. The receptor was isolated from a woman aged 55 to 70 with COVID-19, enrolled during active disease. The chain has TRBV15 and TRBJ1-2; no clear D. Sequenced input: peripheral blood. In nucleotides, the CDR3 is TGTGCCACCAGCAGATACAGCGGCCCTAACTATGGCTACACCTTC. It specifies CATSRYSGPNYGYTF.